This TCR beta chain was sequenced during a study of blood T cell repertoires in COVID-19. V lost 7 bases to trimming and J lost 6 bases; unmatched junction nucleotides: 5. This CDR3 has 14 residues. Germline V gene data show CDR1 as LGHNT and CDR2 as FRNRAP. TCRdb's table, derived via immunoSEQ multiplex PCR, lists solely in-frame clones and lacks some. This repertoire shows some 17,000 clones, around 90% found once; its top ten account for roughly 17%. Material: peripheral blood. The chain has TRBV12-5 and TRBJ1-6; 8 nucleotides match TRBD1. The TCR originated in a man aged 50 to 60 with active COVID-19. The CDR3: CASASGQGNSPLHF. In nucleotides, the CDR3 is TGTGCTAGTGCCTCCGGACAGGGTAATTCACCCCTCCACTTT.